This is a list of T cell receptor beta chains from one sample in a study of blood T cell repertoires in COVID-19. Sequenced by immunoSEQ multiplex PCR; TCRdb stores in-frame clones only, minus some. The data show 250,000 to 300,000 clones, about 81% seen once. Sequenced sample: PBMCs or T cells enriched from blood (not recorded which). The receptors were sampled from a man aged 30-40 years with acute COVID-19. Each CDR3 is given with its conserved first and last residue. D genes are given only for firm matches. Clone size is shown for a subset of rows, as once, few, many or a class of expanded clone.

j_call: TRBJ2-2; v_call: TRBV27; d_call: NA; clone_size: NA; cdr3_aa: CASSLAGSGGELFF; cdr3_nt: TGTGCCAGCAGTTTGGCTGGCTCGGGCGGGGAGCTGTTTTTT
j_call: TRBJ1-5; v_call: TRBV24-1; d_call: NA; clone_size: many; cdr3_aa: CATGGGWNNQPQHF; cdr3_nt: TGTGCCACCGGTGGGGGCTGGAACAATCAGCCCCAGCATTTT
j_call: TRBJ2-1; v_call: TRBV5-1; d_call: TRBD1; clone_size: NA; cdr3_aa: CASSSFQGANEQFF; cdr3_nt: TGCGCCAGCAGCTCCTTTCAGGGGGCCAATGAGCAGTTCTTC
j_call: TRBJ2-1; v_call: TRBV15; d_call: TRBD1; clone_size: NA; cdr3_aa: CATSRVGTGVRGEQFF; cdr3_nt: TGTGCCACCAGCAGAGTAGGGACAGGGGTCCGGGGGGAGCAGTTCTTC
j_call: TRBJ1-6; v_call: TRBV4-3; d_call: NA; clone_size: NA; cdr3_aa: CASSQEVRESYNSPLHF; cdr3_nt: TGCGCCAGCAGCCAAGAAGTCAGGGAATCCTATAATTCACCCCTCCACTTT
j_call: TRBJ2-5; v_call: TRBV7-9; d_call: TRBD1; clone_size: NA; cdr3_aa: CASSLLAGGETQYF; cdr3_nt: TGTGCCAGCAGCTTACTGGCAGGGGGAGAGACCCAGTACTTC
j_call: TRBJ2-1; v_call: TRBV19; d_call: TRBD1; clone_size: NA; cdr3_aa: CASSILTSTGGNEQFF; cdr3_nt: TGTGCCAGTAGTATACTTACTTCGACAGGGGGAAATGAGCAGTTCTTC
j_call: TRBJ2-1; v_call: TRBV5-1; d_call: TRBD1; clone_size: once; cdr3_aa: CASSPGAGQGYNEQFF; cdr3_nt: TGTGCCAGCAGCCCCGGGGCGGGACAGGGATACAATGAGCAGTTCTTC
j_call: TRBJ1-3; v_call: TRBV27; d_call: TRBD1; clone_size: NA; cdr3_aa: CASSLAQGYGNTIYF; cdr3_nt: TGTGCCAGCAGTTTAGCACAGGGGTATGGAAACACCATATATTTT
j_call: TRBJ1-2; v_call: TRBV29-1; d_call: NA; clone_size: NA; cdr3_aa: CSVVGGAGGYTF; cdr3_nt: TGCAGCGTTGTCGGCGGGGCGGGAGGCTACACCTTC
j_call: TRBJ2-3; v_call: TRBV10-1; d_call: NA; clone_size: NA; cdr3_aa: CASSEGWSTDTQYF; cdr3_nt: TGCGCCAGCAGTGAGGGCTGGAGCACAGATACGCAGTATTTT
j_call: TRBJ2-3; v_call: TRBV19; d_call: NA; clone_size: once; cdr3_aa: CASSHIDSSTDTQYF; cdr3_nt: TGTGCCAGTAGCCATATAGATTCCAGCACAGATACGCAGTATTTT
j_call: TRBJ2-3; v_call: TRBV7-9; d_call: NA; clone_size: NA; cdr3_aa: CASSSTSSTDTQYF; cdr3_nt: TGTGCCAGCAGCTCCACTAGTAGCACAGATACGCAGTATTTT
j_call: TRBJ1-1; v_call: TRBV7-9; d_call: NA; clone_size: NA; cdr3_aa: CASSPFGGGRTEAFF; cdr3_nt: TGTGCCAGCAGCCCTTTTGGGGGGGGCCGCACTGAAGCTTTCTTT
j_call: TRBJ1-2; v_call: TRBV14; d_call: NA; clone_size: NA; cdr3_aa: CASSQDRGYGYTF; cdr3_nt: TGTGCCAGCAGCCAAGACAGGGGTTATGGCTACACCTTC
j_call: TRBJ1-3; v_call: TRBV7-3; d_call: NA; clone_size: few; cdr3_aa: CATSNTIYF; cdr3_nt: TGTGCCACTTCGAACACCATATATTTT
j_call: TRBJ2-2; v_call: TRBV19; d_call: TRBD2; clone_size: once; cdr3_aa: CASSPRWTSGRPRAGELFF; cdr3_nt: TGTGCCAGTAGCCCTCGATGGACTAGCGGGAGACCCAGGGCCGGGGAGCTGTTTTTT
j_call: TRBJ1-2; v_call: TRBV3-1/TRBV3-2; d_call: NA; clone_size: NA; cdr3_aa: CASSQVGTALSNYGYTF; cdr3_nt: TGTGCCAGCAGCCAAGTTGGAACAGCCCTCTCCAACTATGGCTACACCTTC
j_call: TRBJ2-3; v_call: TRBV6-4; d_call: NA; clone_size: NA; cdr3_aa: CASSVSPTDTQYF; cdr3_nt: TGTGCCAGCAGTGTTTCTCCCACAGATACGCAGTATTTT